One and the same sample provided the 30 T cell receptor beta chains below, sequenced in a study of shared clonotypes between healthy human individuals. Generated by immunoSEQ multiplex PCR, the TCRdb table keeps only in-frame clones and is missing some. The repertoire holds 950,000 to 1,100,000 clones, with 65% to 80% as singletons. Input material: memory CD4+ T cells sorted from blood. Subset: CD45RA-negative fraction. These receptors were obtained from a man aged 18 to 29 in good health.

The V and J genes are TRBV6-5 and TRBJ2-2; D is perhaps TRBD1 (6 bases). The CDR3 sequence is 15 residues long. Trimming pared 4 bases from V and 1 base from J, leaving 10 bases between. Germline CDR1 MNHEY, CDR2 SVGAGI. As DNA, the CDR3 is TGTGCCAGCAGTTCCGGACAGTTGAACACCGGGGAGCTGTTTTTT. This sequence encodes CASSSGQLNTGELFF.

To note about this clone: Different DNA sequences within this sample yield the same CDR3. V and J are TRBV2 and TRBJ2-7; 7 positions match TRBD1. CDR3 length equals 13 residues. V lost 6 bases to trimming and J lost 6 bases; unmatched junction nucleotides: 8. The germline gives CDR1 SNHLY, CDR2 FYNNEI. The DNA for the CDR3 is TGTGCCAGCAGGGATGACAGGGTCGGCGAGCAGTACTTC. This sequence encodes CASRDDRVGEQYF. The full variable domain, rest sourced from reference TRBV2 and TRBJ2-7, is EPEVTQTPSHQVTQMGQEVILRCVPISNHLYFYWYRQILGQKVEFLVSFYNNEISEKSEIFDDQFSVERPDGSNFTLKIRSTKLEDSAMYFCASRDDRVGEQYFGPGTRLTVT.

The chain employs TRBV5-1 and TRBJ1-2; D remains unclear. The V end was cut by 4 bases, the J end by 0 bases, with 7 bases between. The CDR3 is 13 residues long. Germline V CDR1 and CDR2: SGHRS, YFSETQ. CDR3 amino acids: CASSRLANYGYTF. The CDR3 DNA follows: TGCGCCAGCAGCCGATTAGCTAACTATGGCTACACCTTC.

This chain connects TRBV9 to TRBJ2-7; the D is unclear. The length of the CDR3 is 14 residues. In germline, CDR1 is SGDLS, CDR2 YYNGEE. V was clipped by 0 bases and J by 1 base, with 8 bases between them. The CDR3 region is CASSVGPDSYEQYF. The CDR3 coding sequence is TGTGCCAGCAGCGTAGGGCCCGATTCCTACGAGCAGTACTTC.

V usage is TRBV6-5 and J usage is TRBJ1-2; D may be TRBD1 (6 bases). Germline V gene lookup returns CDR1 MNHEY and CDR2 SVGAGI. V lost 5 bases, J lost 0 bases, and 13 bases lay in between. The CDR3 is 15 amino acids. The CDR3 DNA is TGTGCCAGCAGTAGAGGACAGACTCCTAACTATGGCTACACCTTC. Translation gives CASSRGQTPNYGYTF.

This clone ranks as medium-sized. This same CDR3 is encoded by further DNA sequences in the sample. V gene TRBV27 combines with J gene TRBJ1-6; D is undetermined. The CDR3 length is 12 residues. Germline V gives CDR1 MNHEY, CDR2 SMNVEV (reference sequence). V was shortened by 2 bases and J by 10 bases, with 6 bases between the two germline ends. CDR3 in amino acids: CASSLRESPLHF. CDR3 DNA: TGTGCCAGCAGTTTACGAGAATCACCCCTCCACTTT.

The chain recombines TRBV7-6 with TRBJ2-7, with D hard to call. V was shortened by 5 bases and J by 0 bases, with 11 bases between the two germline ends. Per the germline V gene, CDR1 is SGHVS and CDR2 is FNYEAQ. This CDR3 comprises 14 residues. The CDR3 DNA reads TGTGCCAGCAGCCGCGACACGATCTCCTACGAGCAGTACTTC. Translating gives CASSRDTISYEQYF.

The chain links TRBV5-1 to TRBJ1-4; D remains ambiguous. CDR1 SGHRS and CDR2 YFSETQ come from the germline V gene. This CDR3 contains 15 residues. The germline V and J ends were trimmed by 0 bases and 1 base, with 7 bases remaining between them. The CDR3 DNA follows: TGCGCCAGCAGCTTGGGCGGAGTAACTAATGAAAAACTGTTTTTT. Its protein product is CASSLGGVTNEKLFF.

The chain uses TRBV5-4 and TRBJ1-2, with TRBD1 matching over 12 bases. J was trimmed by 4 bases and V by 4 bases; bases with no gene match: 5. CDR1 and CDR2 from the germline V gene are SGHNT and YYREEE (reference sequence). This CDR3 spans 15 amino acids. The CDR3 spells CASSPGTGGAYGYTF. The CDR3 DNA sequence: TGTGCCAGCAGCCCGGGGACAGGGGGCGCCTATGGCTACACCTTC.

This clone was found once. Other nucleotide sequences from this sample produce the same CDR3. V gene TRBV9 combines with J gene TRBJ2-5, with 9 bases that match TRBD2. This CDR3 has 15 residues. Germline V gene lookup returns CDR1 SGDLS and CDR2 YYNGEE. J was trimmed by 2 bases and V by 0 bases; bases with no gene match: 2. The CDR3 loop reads CASSVGTSAQETQYF. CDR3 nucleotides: TGTGCCAGCAGCGTAGGGACTAGCGCACAAGAGACCCAGTACTTC.

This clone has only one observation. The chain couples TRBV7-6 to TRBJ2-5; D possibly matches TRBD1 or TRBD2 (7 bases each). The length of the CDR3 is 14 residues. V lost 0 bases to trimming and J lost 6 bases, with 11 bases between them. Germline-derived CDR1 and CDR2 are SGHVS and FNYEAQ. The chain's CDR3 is CASSLAGRGQTQYF. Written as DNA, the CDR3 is TGTGCCAGCAGCTTAGCTGGGAGGGGGCAGACCCAGTACTTC.

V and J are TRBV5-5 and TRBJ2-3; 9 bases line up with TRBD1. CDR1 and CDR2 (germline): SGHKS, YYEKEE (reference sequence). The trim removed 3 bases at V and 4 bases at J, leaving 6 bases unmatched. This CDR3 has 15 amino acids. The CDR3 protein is CASSSLGQGPDTQYF. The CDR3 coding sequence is TGTGCCAGCAGCTCGCTAGGACAGGGGCCAGATACGCAGTATTTT.

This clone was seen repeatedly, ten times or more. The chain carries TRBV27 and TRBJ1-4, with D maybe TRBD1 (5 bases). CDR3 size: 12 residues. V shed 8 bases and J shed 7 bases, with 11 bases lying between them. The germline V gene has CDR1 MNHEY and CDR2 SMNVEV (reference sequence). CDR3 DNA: TGTGCCAGCGGGAGGGGTGGTGAAAAACTGTTTTTT. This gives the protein CASGRGGEKLFF. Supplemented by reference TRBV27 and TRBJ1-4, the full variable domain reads EAQVTQNPRYLITVTGKKLTVTCSQNMNHEYMSWYRQDPGLGLRQIYYSMNVEVTDKGDVPEGYKVSRKEKRNFPLILESPSPNQTSLYFCASGRGGEKLFFGSGTQLSVL.

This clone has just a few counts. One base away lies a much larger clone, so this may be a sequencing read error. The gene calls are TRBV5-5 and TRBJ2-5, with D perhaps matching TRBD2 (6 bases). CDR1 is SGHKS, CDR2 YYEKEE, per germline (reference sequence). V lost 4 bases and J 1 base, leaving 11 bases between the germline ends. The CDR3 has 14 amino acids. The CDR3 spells CASSLGLLQETQYF. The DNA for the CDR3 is TGTGCCAGCAGCCTTGGACTACTCCAAGAGACCCAGTACTTC.

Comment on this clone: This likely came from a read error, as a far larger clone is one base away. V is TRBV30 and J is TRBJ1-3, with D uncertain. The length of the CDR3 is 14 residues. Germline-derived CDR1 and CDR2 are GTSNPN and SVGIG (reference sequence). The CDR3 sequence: CTWSSGQLRNTIYF. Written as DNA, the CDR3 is TGTACCTGGAGCTCCGGGCAGCTAAGAAACACCATATATTTT. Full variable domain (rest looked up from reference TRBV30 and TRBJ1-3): SQTIHQWPATLVQPVGSPLSLECTVEGTSNPNLYWYRQAAGRGLQLLFYSVGIGQISSEVPQNLSASRPQDRQFILSSKKLLLSDSGFYLCTWSSGQLRNTIYFGEGSWLTVV.

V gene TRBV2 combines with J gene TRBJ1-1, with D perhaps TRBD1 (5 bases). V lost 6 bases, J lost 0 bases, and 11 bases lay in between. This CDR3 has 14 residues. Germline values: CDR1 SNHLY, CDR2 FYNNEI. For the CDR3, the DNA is TGTGCCAGCAGGGGGGATGGTCTGAACACTGAAGCTTTCTTT. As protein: CASRGDGLNTEAFF.

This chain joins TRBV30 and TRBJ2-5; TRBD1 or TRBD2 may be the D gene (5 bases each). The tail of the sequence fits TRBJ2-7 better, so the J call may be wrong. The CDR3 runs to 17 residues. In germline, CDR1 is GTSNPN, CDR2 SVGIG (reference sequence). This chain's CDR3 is CAWSARPGTQSSYEQYF. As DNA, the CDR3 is TGTGCCTGGAGTGCCAGACCCGGGACCCAGAGCTCCTACGAGCAGTACTTC.

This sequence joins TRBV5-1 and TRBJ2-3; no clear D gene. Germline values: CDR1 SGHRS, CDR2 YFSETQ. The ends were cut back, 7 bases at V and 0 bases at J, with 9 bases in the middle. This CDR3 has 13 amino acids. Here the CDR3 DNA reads TGCGCCAGCCGACTTTATAGCACAGATACGCAGTATTTT. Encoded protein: CASRLYSTDTQYF.

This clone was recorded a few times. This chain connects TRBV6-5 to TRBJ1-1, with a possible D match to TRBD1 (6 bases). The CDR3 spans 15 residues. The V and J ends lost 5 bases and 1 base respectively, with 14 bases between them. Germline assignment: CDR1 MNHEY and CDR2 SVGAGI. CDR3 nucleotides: TGTGCCAGCAGTCGCGTGACGGGGGCGAACACTGAAGCTTTCTTT. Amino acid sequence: CASSRVTGANTEAFF.

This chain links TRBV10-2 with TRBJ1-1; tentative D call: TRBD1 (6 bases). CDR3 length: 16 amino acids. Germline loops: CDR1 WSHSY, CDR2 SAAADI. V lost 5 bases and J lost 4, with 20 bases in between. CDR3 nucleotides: TGCGCCAGCAGTCCGACAAGGGACACCTCGGCCACTGAAGCTTTCTTT. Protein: CASSPTRDTSATEAFF.

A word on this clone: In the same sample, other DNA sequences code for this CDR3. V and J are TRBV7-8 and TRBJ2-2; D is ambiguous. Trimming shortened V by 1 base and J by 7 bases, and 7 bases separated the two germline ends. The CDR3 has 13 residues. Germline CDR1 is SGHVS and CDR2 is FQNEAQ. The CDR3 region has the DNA TGTGCCAGCAGCTTAGTCGTCGGCGGGGAGCTGTTTTTT. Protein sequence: CASSLVVGGELFF.

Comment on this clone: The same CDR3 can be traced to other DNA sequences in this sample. The CDR3 spells CAWSRGGSYNEQFF. The CDR3 DNA reads TGTGCCTGGTCACGGGGCGGGTCCTACAATGAGCAGTTCTTC. V gene TRBV30 combines with J gene TRBJ2-1, with D perhaps being TRBD1 or TRBD2 (5 bases each). The V and J ends lost 5 bases and 1 base respectively, with 12 bases between them. This CDR3 comprises 14 residues. CDR1 is GTSNPN, CDR2 SVGIG, per germline (reference sequence).

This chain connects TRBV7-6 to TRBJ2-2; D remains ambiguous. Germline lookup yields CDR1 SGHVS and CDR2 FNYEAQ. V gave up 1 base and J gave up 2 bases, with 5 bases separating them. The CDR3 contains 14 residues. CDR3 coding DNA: TGTGCCAGCAGCTTAGTTAGTAACACCGGGGAGCTGTTTTTT. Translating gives CASSLVSNTGELFF.

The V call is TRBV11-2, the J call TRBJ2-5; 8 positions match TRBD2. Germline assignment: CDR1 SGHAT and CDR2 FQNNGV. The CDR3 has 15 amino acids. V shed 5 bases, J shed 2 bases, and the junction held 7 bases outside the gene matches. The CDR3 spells CASSLSGKVQETQYF. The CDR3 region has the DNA TGTGCCAGCAGCCTTAGCGGGAAAGTACAAGAGACCCAGTACTTC.

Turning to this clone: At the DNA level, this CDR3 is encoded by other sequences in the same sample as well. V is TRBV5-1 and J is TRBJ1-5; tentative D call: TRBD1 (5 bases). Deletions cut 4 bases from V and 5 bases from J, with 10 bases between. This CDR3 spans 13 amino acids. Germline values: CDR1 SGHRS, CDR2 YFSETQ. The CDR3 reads CASSLGRDQPQHF. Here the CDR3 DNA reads TGCGCCAGCAGCCTCGGCAGGGATCAGCCCCAGCATTTT.

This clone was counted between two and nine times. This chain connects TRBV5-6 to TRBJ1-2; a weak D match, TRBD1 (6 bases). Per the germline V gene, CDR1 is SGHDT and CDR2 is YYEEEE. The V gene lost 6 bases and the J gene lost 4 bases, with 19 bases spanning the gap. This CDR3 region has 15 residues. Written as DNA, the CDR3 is TGTGCCAGCAACCCTCGAGACAGGAATGTCTATGGCTACACCTTC. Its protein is CASNPRDRNVYGYTF.

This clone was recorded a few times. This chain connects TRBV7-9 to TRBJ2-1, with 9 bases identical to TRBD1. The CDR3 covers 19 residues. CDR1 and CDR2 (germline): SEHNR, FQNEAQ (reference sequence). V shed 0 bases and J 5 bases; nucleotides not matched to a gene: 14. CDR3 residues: CASSLARGLGTGSNNEQFF. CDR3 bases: TGTGCCAGCAGCTTAGCGCGTGGGCTAGGGACAGGGTCTAACAATGAGCAGTTCTTC.

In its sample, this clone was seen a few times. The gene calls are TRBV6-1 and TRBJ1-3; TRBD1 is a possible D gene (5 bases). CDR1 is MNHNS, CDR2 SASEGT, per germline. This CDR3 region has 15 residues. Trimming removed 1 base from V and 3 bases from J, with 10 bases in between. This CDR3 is CASSEGGSGGNTIYF. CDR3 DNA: TGTGCCAGCAGTGAAGGGGGCTCGGGTGGAAACACCATATATTTT.

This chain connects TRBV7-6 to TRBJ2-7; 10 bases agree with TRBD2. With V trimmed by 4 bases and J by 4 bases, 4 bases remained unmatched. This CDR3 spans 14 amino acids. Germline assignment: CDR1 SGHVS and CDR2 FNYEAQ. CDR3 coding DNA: TGTGCCAGCAGCTCCGGGACTAGCGAATACGAGCAGTACTTC. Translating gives CASSSGTSEYEQYF.

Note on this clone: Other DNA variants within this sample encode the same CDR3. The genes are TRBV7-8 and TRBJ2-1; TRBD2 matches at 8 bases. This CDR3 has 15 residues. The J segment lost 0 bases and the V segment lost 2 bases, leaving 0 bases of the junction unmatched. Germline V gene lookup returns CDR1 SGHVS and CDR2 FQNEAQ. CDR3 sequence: CASSLSGSSYNEQFF. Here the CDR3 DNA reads TGTGCCAGCAGCTTAAGCGGGAGCTCCTACAATGAGCAGTTCTTC.